This T cell receptor beta chain was captured by sequencing in a study of T cell repertoires in cytomegalovirus infection. From the reads, TCRdb called clonotypes with MiXCR, one entry per CDR3 protein. The sample lists around 900,000 distinct CDR3 sequences, around 31% seen once, with about 14% in the top ten. Comment on this clonotype: Antigen unknown. This sequence may be a read error, since a much larger clone differs from it by one base.

Between the trimmed V and J ends, which lost 2 bases and 2 bases, there was a span of 4 bases. This CDR3 has 13 residues. Germline-derived CDR1 and CDR2 are MNHEY and SVGAGI. Sequencing used cultured CD8+ T cells from PBMCs, obtained from culture after CMV antigen stimulation. The receptor was isolated from a human donor in good health (CMV status not recorded). Some clones in this sample may be carry-over from other donors' samples. This chain uses TRBV6-5 with TRBJ1-5, with unresolved D. For the CDR3, the DNA is TGTGCCAGCAGTTACGTGGGCAATCAGCCCCAGCATTTT. As protein: CASSYVGNQPQHF.